A single sample gave rise to the 25 T cell receptor beta chains below, sequenced in a study of monozygotic twins with inflammatory bowel disease. Each CDR3 protein gets one entry in TCRdb, which reprocessed the 5' RACE reads and gives no DNA. Its table lists 400,000 or so distinct CDR3 sequences. Sequencing was done on a sample of blood. The source of these receptors is a human donor with ulcerative colitis or Crohn's disease, or a healthy co-twin of an affected twin (not recorded which).

The V and J genes are TRBV30 and TRBJ1-1; TCRdb gives TRBD1 as the D gene, but with no DNA this cannot be confirmed. The CDR3 contains 12 residues. Germline CDR1 reads GTSNPN; CDR2 reads SVGIG (reference sequence). The CDR3 sequence: CAWTGLNTEAFF.

V gene TRBV9 combines with J gene TRBJ2-2. Germline-derived CDR1 and CDR2 are SGDLS and YYNGEE. The CDR3 covers 13 residues. The CDR3 sequence is CASSLQPTGELFF.

The chain carries TRBV7-2 and TRBJ2-5; absent DNA, TCRdb's TRBD2 call cannot be checked. CDR1 is SGHTA and CDR2 is FQGNSA in the germline V gene. The CDR3 sequence is 12 residues long. CDR3 amino acids: CASSTGTSGRYF. Full variable domain (remainder filled in from reference TRBV7-2 and TRBJ2-5): GAGVSQSPSNKVTEKGKDVELRCDPISGHTALYWYRQSLGQGLEFLIYFQGNSAPDKSGLPSDRFSAERTGGSVSTLTIQRTQQEDSAVYLCASSTGTSGRYFGPGTRLLVL.

The chain couples TRBV5-4 to TRBJ2-1; TCRdb calls TRBD2, which cannot be checked without DNA. In germline, CDR1 is SGHNT, CDR2 YYREEE (reference sequence). The CDR3 totals 15 residues. The CDR3 reads CASSQTSGTYNEQFF.

The chain combines TRBV20-1 with TRBJ2-1; TCRdb designates TRBD2, a call that cannot be tested without DNA. CDR1 DFQATT and CDR2 SNEGSKA come from the germline V gene (reference sequence). This CDR3 region has 18 residues. CDR3 sequence: CSARGLSGLAVSYNEQFF.

V gene TRBV24-1 combines with J gene TRBJ2-2. Germline CDR1 and CDR2: KGHDR and SFDVKD. The CDR3 length is 13 residues. CDR3 residues: CATSTPDTGELFF.

V and J are TRBV20-1 and TRBJ2-7. The CDR3 sequence is 13 residues long. The germline V gene has CDR1 DFQATT and CDR2 SNEGSKA (reference sequence). The CDR3 is CSARGYAHYEQYF.

This rearrangement joins TRBV6-5 to TRBJ2-6; the D call of TRBD1 rests on TCRdb alone, since no DNA is present to check it. The germline V gene has CDR1 MNHEY and CDR2 SVGAGI. The CDR3 runs to 18 residues. CDR3 residues: CASSFPGRVGSGANVLTF.

The chain employs TRBV3-1 and TRBJ2-3; TCRdb lists TRBD1, though no DNA is available to test this call. Germline V CDR1 and CDR2: LGHDT, YNNKEL (reference sequence). The CDR3 consists of 13 residues. CDR3 amino acids: CASSFTRSDTQYF.

The chain recombines TRBV19 with TRBJ2-1; as DNA is missing, the TRBD1 call by TCRdb cannot be tested. The CDR3 covers 17 residues. Germline V gene sequence: CDR1 LNHDA, CDR2 SQIVND (reference sequence). Here the CDR3 reads CATRTGQTGGLHNEQFF.

The chain carries TRBV7-9 and TRBJ2-5. This CDR3 is built from 14 residues. Looked up from germline, CDR1 is SEHNR and CDR2 is FQNEAQ (reference sequence). The CDR3 is CASSLGSSLETQYF.

This chain joins TRBV2 and TRBJ2-7; there is no DNA to check the TCRdb D call of TRBD1. Germline V gene data show CDR1 as SNHLY and CDR2 as FYNNEI. This CDR3 is built from 13 residues. The CDR3: CASRGTLINEQYF.

This sequence joins TRBV28 and TRBJ2-1. CDR3 length equals 11 residues. Germline values: CDR1 MDHEN, CDR2 SYDVKM. CDR3 in amino acids: CASSFRSEQFF.

The chain uses TRBV7-2 and TRBJ2-7. Germline lookup yields CDR1 SGHTA and CDR2 FQGNSA. CDR3 length equals 15 residues. The chain's CDR3 is CASSLSAATPYEQYF.

This CDR3 reads CASSLGTGGAQQPQHF. This chain joins TRBV12-3 or TRBV12-4 and TRBJ1-5; TCRdb lists TRBD1, though no DNA is available to test this call. CDR3 length: 16 residues.

This chain connects TRBV5-1 to TRBJ2-2; TCRdb's D gene call, TRBD1, goes unchecked for lack of DNA. From germline, CDR1 is SGHRS and CDR2 YFSETQ. CDR3 length: 15 amino acids. The CDR3 reads CASSLQTGYTGELFF.

The rearrangement joins TRBV18 to TRBJ2-1; TCRdb names TRBD2, which stays unverified in the absence of DNA. The length of the CDR3 is 13 residues. Germline-derived CDR1 and CDR2 are KGHSH and LQKENI. CDR3 in amino acids: CASSDVRENEQFF.

This sequence joins TRBV28 and TRBJ2-7; the TRBD1 assignment by TCRdb is unverifiable without DNA. Germline V lookup: CDR1 MDHEN, CDR2 SYDVKM. This CDR3 comprises 13 residues. The CDR3 reads CASKTGGGYEQYF.

The genes are TRBV5-4 and TRBJ2-1; TCRdb's D call, TRBD2, is unchecked because there is no DNA. Germline CDR1 is SGHNT and CDR2 is YYREEE (reference sequence). The CDR3 extends over 16 amino acids. The CDR3 loop is CASSLARRVTYNEQFF.

The V call is TRBV3-1, the J call TRBJ2-1; TCRdb reports TRBD2, a call that lacks DNA to check it against. This CDR3 is built from 13 residues. Per the germline V gene, CDR1 is LGHDT and CDR2 is YNNKEL (reference sequence). The CDR3 sequence is CASSQLASYEQFF.

The V gene is TRBV7-2, the J gene TRBJ2-7; the D gene TCRdb calls, TRBD1, cannot be checked with no DNA. The CDR3 is 15 amino acids. CDR1 SGHTA and CDR2 FQGNSA come from the germline V gene. This CDR3 is CASSWGSGVPYEQYF.

The chain carries TRBV6-2 or TRBV6-3 and TRBJ2-1; the TCRdb call, TRBD1, lacks DNA for checking. Germline CDR1 reads MNHEY; CDR2 reads SVGEGT. The length of the CDR3 is 15 residues. CDR3 residues: CASSRPLGGRNEQFF.

The chain links TRBV20-1 to TRBJ2-7. Germline CDR1 and CDR2: DFQATT and SNEGSKA (reference sequence). This CDR3 spans 15 amino acids. CDR3 amino acids: CSARDPAVMSYEQYF.

This sequence joins TRBV7-9 and TRBJ2-2; absent DNA, TCRdb's TRBD1 call cannot be checked. The CDR3 runs to 15 residues. Per the germline V gene, CDR1 is SEHNR and CDR2 is FQNEAQ (reference sequence). The CDR3 loop reads CASSLAGTHTGELFF.

The rearrangement uses TRBV5-1 and TRBJ2-7. This CDR3 has 13 residues. The germline gives CDR1 SGHRS, CDR2 YFSETQ. The chain's CDR3 is CASSSRGLYEQYF.